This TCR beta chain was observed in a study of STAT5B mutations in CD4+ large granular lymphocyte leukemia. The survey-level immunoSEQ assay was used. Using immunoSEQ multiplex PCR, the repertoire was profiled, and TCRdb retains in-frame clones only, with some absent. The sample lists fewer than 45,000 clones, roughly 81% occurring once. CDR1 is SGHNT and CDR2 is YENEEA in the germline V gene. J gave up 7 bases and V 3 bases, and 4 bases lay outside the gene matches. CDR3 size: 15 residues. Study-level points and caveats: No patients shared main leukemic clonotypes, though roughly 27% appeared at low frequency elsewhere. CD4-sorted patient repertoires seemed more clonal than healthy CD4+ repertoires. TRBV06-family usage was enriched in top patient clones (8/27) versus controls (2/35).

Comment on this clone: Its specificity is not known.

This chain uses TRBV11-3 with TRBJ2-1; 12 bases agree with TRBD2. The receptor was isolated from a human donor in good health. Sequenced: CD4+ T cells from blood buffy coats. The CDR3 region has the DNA TGTGCCAGCAGCTTCGCTAGCGGGAGGGGAAATGAGCAGTTCTTC. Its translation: CASSFASGRGNEQFF.